These T cell receptor beta chains were read from a single sample in a study of T cell responses to AZD1222 COVID-19 vaccine. Profiled with immunoSEQ multiplex PCR; TCRdb holds only in-frame clones, not every one. This sample has around 160,000 clones, with 90% to 95% found just once. This material consisted of peripheral blood, taken on day 0 of AZD1222 vaccination. The receptors originated from an adult in good health. CDR3s include the opening cysteine and the closing phenylalanine or tryptophan. A D gene is named only where the DNA matches it firmly. Only some rows state a clone size, as once, few, many or a class for expanded clones.

V gene	D gene	CDR3 length	J gene	clone size	CDR3 DNA	CDR3 protein
TRBV4-1	NA	15	TRBJ1-3	NA	TGCGCCAGCAGCCAACCTGCCCGGGTGCCAAACACCATATATTTT	CASSQPARVPNTIYF
TRBV27	NA	15	TRBJ2-1	NA	TGTGCCAGCAACAAGGGGGGGCCGTGGTGGCATGAGCAGTTCTTC	CASNKGGPWWHEQFF
TRBV7-2	NA	13	TRBJ1-1	NA	TGTGCCAGCAGCTTAGATCCGCGTGCCGAAGCTTTCTTT	CASSLDPRAEAFF
TRBV19	TRBD1	14	TRBJ2-1	few	TGTGCCAGTAACAGGGGGACCTCCTACAATGAGCAGTTCTTC	CASNRGTSYNEQFF
TRBV5-1	NA	15	TRBJ2-2	NA	TGCGCCAGCAGCTTGTATTCTTCGGGGACCGGGGAGCTGTTTTTT	CASSLYSSGTGELFF
TRBV5-1	TRBD2	15	TRBJ2-1	NA	TGCGCCAGCAGCTCGACTAGCGGGAGCAGGAATGAGCAGTTCTTC	CASSSTSGSRNEQFF
TRBV12-5	NA	13	TRBJ1-2	NA	TGTGCTAGTGGCCAGGGGTTGGCCTATGGCTACACCTTC	CASGQGLAYGYTF
TRBV3-1/TRBV3-2	NA	14	TRBJ2-7	NA	TGTGCCAGCAGCCGGAAAAGCGGCCACTACGAGCAGTACTTC	CASSRKSGHYEQYF
TRBV19	NA	11	TRBJ2-1	NA	TGTGCCAGCGGATATTACAATGAGCAGTTCTTC	CASGYYNEQFF
TRBV5-1	NA	14	TRBJ2-1	NA	TGCGCCAGCAGCTTGGGGGACGGGTACAATGAGCAGTTCTTC	CASSLGDGYNEQFF
TRBV6-4	TRBD2	15	TRBJ2-2	NA	TGTGCCAGCAGTGAAGATGGCGGGAGAGCCGGGGAGCTGTTTTTT	CASSEDGGRAGELFF
TRBV7-9	NA	16	TRBJ2-7	NA	TGTGCCAGCAGCCAACCGGGGGACCGGCCATCTGTCGAGCAGTACTTC	CASSQPGDRPSVEQYF
TRBV3-1/TRBV3-2	TRBD2	20	TRBJ2-3	NA	TGTGCCAGCAGCCAAGAGTTCCCGGATACTAGCGGACGTCTCGCAGATACGCAGTATTTT	CASSQEFPDTSGRLADTQYF
TRBV28	TRBD1	14	TRBJ1-1	NA	TGTGCCAGCAGTTTAGCAGGGGGTCGCACTGAAGCTTTCTTT	CASSLAGGRTEAFF
TRBV5-5	NA	11	TRBJ2-7	NA	TGTGCCAGCAGCTTGGGGGCCGAGCAGTACTTC	CASSLGAEQYF
TRBV7-8	NA	14	TRBJ2-2	NA	TGTGCCAGCACCGGGGGAGGAGACACCGGGGAGCTGTTTTTT	CASTGGGDTGELFF
TRBV11-3	TRBD2	17	TRBJ2-2	NA	TGTGCCAGCAGCTTGTCCGCCGGGACTAGCGTCACCGGGGAGCTGTTTTTT	CASSLSAGTSVTGELFF
TRBV7-8	NA	15	TRBJ2-1	NA	TGTGCCAGCAGCTCCATCCGGGACAACCCCAATGAGCAGTTCTTC	CASSSIRDNPNEQFF
TRBV11-2	NA	15	TRBJ1-4	NA	TGTGCCAGCAGCCCTTTAGTCCCCTTGGGGGAAAAACTGTTTTTT	CASSPLVPLGEKLFF
TRBV5-4	TRBD2	15	TRBJ2-1	NA	TGTGCCAGCAGGCCCGGGACTAGCGGATACAATGAGCAGTTCTTC	CASRPGTSGYNEQFF
TRBV27	TRBD2	11	TRBJ2-7	NA	TGTGCCAGTGGGAGGGGAGGCGAGCAGTACTTC	CASGRGGEQYF
TRBV3-1/TRBV3-2	NA	17	TRBJ2-5	NA	TGTGCCAGCAGCCCCCCGGGGCTGCGGGATGGTTTTGAGACCCAGTACTTC	CASSPPGLRDGFETQYF
TRBV11-1	TRBD2	15	TRBJ2-2	once	TGTGCCAGCAGCTCCCGGGAGGGGCGTACCGGGGAGCTGTTTTTT	CASSSREGRTGELFF
TRBV19	NA	13	TRBJ1-1	NA	TGTGCCAGTAGTCAGCTCACCTACACTGAAGCTTTCTTT	CASSQLTYTEAFF
TRBV28	TRBD1	15	TRBJ2-1	NA	TGTGCCAGCAGTTCAACCGGGACAGTTTACAATGAGCAGTTCTTC	CASSSTGTVYNEQFF
TRBV15	NA	15	TRBJ1-2	NA	TGTGCCACCAGCAGTGCTACGGTTCCTAACTATGGCTACACCTTC	CATSSATVPNYGYTF
TRBV7-9	NA	15	TRBJ2-1	NA	TGTGCCAGCAGCTTCCAGGGGGGCTCCTACAATGAGCAGTTCTTC	CASSFQGGSYNEQFF
TRBV2	NA	13	TRBJ1-1	NA	TGTGCCAGCAACCGTCCATCGAACACTGAAGCTTTCTTT	CASNRPSNTEAFF
TRBV3-1/TRBV3-2	TRBD1	17	TRBJ1-2	NA	TGTGCCAGCAGCCCTACCCCAGGGACAGGGATGGACTATGGCTACACCTTC	CASSPTPGTGMDYGYTF
TRBV24-1	NA	12	TRBJ2-1	once	TGTGCCACCGCCCGGCGGGAAAATGAGCAGTTCTTC	CATARRENEQFF
TRBV3-1/TRBV3-2	NA	13	TRBJ2-6	NA	TGTGCCAGCACCAATGGGGGGGCCAACGTCCTGACTTTC	CASTNGGANVLTF
TRBV5-1	NA	17	TRBJ1-3	NA	TGCGCCAGCAGCCTATACCCTAAAGGGGGCTCTGGAAACACCATATATTTT	CASSLYPKGGSGNTIYF
TRBV6-5	NA	12	TRBJ1-1	NA	TGTGCCAGCAAACGAGGGTTTAGTGAAGCTTTCTTT	CASKRGFSEAFF
TRBV7-9	NA	11	TRBJ1-2	NA	TGTGCCGGGGGGGAGATCTATGGCTACACCTTC	CAGGEIYGYTF
TRBV5-5	NA	15	TRBJ1-2	NA	TGTGCCAGCAGTCGGGACACTTCCCCTATAGGTGGCTACACCTTC	CASSRDTSPIGGYTF
TRBV7-9	NA	15	TRBJ2-1	once	TGTGCCAGCAGCTCTTTAGGGGGGTCCTACAATGAGCAGTTCTTC	CASSSLGGSYNEQFF
TRBV2	NA	11	TRBJ1-6	NA	TGTGCCAGCAGTGGGAATTCACCCCTCCACTTT	CASSGNSPLHF
TRBV15	NA	12	TRBJ1-5	NA	TGTGCCACCAGCAGAGGCAGGCAGCCCCAGCATTTT	CATSRGRQPQHF
TRBV27	NA	14	TRBJ1-2	NA	TGTGCCAGCAGTTTATTATTTGGGGCGGATGGCTACACCTTC	CASSLLFGADGYTF
TRBV25-1	NA	15	TRBJ1-3	NA	TGTGCCAGCAGTGAATGGGCCAAATCTGGAAACACCATATATTTT	CASSEWAKSGNTIYF
TRBV6-4	TRBD2	14	TRBJ2-2	NA	TGTGCCAGCAGTGACGGACTAGACACCGGGGAGCTGTTTTTT	CASSDGLDTGELFF
TRBV27	NA	13	TRBJ2-3	NA	TGTGCCAGCAGCCCGTCCAGCACAGATACGCAGTATTTT	CASSPSSTDTQYF
TRBV12-5	NA	13	TRBJ2-7	NA	TGTGCTAGTGCCCTGGGCAGGGGAGTCGAGCAGTACTTC	CASALGRGVEQYF
TRBV28	NA	15	TRBJ2-7	NA	TGTGCCAGCAGTTTAAGTCAGGGCCTGTCCTACGAGCAGTACTTC	CASSLSQGLSYEQYF
TRBV10-3	NA	14	TRBJ1-2	once	TGTGCCATCAAAGGGCAGGACGAGAACTATGGCTACACCTTC	CAIKGQDENYGYTF
TRBV7-8	NA	14	TRBJ1-3	NA	TGTGCCAGCACCCCCGGCCTCTCTGGAAACACCATATATTTT	CASTPGLSGNTIYF
TRBV6-1	NA	17	TRBJ2-1	NA	TGTGCCAGCAGTGAGCTCGGGGGCAGCTTCTCCTACAATGAGCAGTTCTTC	CASSELGGSFSYNEQFF
TRBV5-4	TRBD1	16	TRBJ1-2	NA	TGTGCCAGCAGCTTGGTTGGGGGACAGGTGAACTATGGCTACACCTTC	CASSLVGGQVNYGYTF